These T cell receptor beta chains were read from a single sample in a study of CXCR3-negative and CXCR3-positive naive CD8 T cells. TCRdb reprocessed the 5' RACE reads, keeping one entry per CDR3 protein, no DNA. This repertoire includes tens of thousands of distinct CDR3 sequences. The sequenced sample was naive CXCR3+ CD8+ T cells from blood. These receptors were taken from a human donor in good health. Some clones in this sample may be carry-over from other donors' samples. Both conserved end residues are part of each CDR3. Only part of the rows carry a size: once, few, many, or a class if the clone is expanded.

TRBJ2-7	.	TRBV9	CASSLTPTGMGASYEQYF
TRBJ1-1	.	TRBV28	CASSLLSNLNTEAFF
TRBJ1-2	.	TRBV24-1	CATSDSIGQAVYGYTF
TRBJ2-1	.	TRBV5-1	CASSPGQESNEQFF
TRBJ2-7	.	TRBV11-2	CASSLGSAEQYF
TRBJ2-7	.	TRBV5-1	CASSLATGNEQYF
TRBJ2-1	.	TRBV19	CASTPSGGILLNEQFF
TRBJ2-7	.	TRBV7-2	CASSLWGPSYEQYF
TRBJ1-2	.	TRBV7-9	CASSPPGLGYGYTF
TRBJ2-5	.	TRBV7-6	CASSAWGGWDQETQYF
TRBJ2-1	.	TRBV29-1	CIGLGGTGYNEQFF
TRBJ1-2	.	TRBV6-5	CASSYSDRAYYGYTF
TRBJ1-1	medium-sized	TRBV25-1	CASGQGTEAFF